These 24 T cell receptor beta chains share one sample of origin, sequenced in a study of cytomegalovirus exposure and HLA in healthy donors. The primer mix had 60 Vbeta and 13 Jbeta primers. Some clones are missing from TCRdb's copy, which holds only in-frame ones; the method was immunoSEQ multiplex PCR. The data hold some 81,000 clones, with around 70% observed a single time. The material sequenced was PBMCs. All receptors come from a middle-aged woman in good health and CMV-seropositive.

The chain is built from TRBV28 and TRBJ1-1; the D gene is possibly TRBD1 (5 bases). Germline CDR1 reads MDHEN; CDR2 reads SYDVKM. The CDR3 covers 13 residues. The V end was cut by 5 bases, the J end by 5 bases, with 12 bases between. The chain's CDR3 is CASSLQGGTEAFF. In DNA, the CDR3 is TGTGCCAGCAGTCTCCAGGGAGGAACTGAAGCTTTCTTT.

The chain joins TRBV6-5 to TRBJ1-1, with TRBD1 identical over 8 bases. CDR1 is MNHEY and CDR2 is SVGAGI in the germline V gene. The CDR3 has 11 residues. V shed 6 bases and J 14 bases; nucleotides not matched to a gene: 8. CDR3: CASRRQGQEFF. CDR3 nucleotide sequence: TGTGCCAGCAGACGACAGGGGCAGGAATTCTTT.

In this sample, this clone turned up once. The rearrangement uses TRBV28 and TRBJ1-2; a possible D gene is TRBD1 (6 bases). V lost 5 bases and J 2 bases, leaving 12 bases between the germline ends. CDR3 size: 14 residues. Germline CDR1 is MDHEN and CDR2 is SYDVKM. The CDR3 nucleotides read TGTGCCAGCAGTCGTGCACAGGGCAACTATGGCTACACCTTC. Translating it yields CASSRAQGNYGYTF.

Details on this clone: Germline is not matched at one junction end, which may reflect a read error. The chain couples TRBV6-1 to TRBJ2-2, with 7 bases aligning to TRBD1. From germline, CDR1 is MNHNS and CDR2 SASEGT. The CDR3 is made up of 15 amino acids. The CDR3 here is CASSEVTGYTGKLFF. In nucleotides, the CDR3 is TGTGCCAGCAGTGAAGTGACAGGGTACACCGGGAAGCTGTTTTTT.

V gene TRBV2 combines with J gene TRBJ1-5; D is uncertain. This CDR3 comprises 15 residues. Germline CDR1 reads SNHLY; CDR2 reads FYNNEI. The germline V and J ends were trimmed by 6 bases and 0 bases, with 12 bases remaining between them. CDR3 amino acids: CASRRAGYSNQPQHF. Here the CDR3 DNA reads TGTGCCAGCAGGCGGGCTGGGTATAGCAATCAGCCCCAGCATTTT.

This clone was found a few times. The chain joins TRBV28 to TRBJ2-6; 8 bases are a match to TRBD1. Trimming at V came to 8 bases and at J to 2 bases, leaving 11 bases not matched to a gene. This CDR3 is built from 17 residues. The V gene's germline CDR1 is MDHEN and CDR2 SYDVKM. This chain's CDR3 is CASGFGQGRPGANVLTF. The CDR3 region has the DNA TGTGCCAGCGGATTCGGACAGGGACGTCCTGGGGCCAACGTCCTGACTTTC. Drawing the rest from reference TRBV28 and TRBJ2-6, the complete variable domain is DVKVTQSSRYLVKRTGEKVFLECVQDMDHENMFWYRQDPGLGLRLIYFSYDVKMKEKGDIPEGYSVSREKKERFSLILESASTNQTSMYLCASGFGQGRPGANVLTFGAGSRLTVL.

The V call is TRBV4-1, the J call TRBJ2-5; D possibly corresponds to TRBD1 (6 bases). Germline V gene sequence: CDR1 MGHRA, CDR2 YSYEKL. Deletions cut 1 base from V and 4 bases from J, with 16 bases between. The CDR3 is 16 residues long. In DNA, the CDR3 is TGCGCCAGCAGCCAAGTGATCGCCAGGGGCATAGAGACCCAGTACTTC. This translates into CASSQVIARGIETQYF.

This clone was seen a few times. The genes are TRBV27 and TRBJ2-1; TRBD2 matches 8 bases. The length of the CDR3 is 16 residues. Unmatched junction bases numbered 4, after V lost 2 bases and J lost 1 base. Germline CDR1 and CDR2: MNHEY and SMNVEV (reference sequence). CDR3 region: CASSLSGSISYNEQFF. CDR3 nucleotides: TGTGCCAGCAGTTTAAGCGGGAGTATTTCCTACAATGAGCAGTTCTTC.

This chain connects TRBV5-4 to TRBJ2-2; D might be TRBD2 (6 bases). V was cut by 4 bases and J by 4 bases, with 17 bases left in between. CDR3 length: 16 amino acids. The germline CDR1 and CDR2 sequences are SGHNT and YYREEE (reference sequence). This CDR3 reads CASSQVRQGGTGELFF. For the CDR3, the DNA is TGTGCCAGCAGCCAAGTGCGGCAGGGAGGCACCGGGGAGCTGTTTTTT.

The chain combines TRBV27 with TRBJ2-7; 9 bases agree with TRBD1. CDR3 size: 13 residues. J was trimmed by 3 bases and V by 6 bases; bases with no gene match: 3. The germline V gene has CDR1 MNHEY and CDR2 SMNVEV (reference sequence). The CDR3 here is CASRGQGSYEQYF. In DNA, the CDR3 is TGTGCCAGCAGGGGACAGGGAAGCTACGAGCAGTACTTC.

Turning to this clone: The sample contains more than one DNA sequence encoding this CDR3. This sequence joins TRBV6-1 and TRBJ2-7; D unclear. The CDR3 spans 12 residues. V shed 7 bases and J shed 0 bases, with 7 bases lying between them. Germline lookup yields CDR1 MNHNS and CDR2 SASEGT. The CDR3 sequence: CASTESSYEQYF. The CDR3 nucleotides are TGTGCCAGCACGGAGAGCTCCTACGAGCAGTACTTC.

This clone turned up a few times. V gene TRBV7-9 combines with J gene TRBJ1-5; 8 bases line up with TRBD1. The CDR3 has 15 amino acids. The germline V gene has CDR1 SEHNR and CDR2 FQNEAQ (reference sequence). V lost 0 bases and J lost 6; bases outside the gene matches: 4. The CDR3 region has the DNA TGTGCCAGCAGCTTAGCTTCAGGGGGCGGTCAGCCCCAGCATTTT. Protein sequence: CASSLASGGGQPQHF. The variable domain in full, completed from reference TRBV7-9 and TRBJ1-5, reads DTGVSQNPRHKITKRGQNVTFRCDPISEHNRLYWYRQTLGQGPEFLTYFQNEAQLEKSRLLSDRFSAERPKGSFSTLEIQRTEQGDSAMYLCASSLASGGGQPQHFGDGTRLSIL.

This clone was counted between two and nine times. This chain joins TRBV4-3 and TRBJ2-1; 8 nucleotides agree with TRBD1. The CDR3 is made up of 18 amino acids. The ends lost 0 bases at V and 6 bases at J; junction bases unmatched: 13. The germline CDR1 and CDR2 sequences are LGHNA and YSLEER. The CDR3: CASSQEPVRTGIPNEQFF. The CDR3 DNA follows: TGCGCCAGCAGCCAAGAGCCGGTTAGGACAGGGATACCCAATGAGCAGTTCTTC.

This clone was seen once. Written as DNA, the CDR3 is TGCGCCAGCAGCCAAGCGAGGGGGGGCGCCTATGGCTACACCTTC. Residues: CASSQARGGAYGYTF. The V and J genes are TRBV4-3 and TRBJ1-2; TRBD1 is a possible D gene (6 bases). The germline gives CDR1 LGHNA, CDR2 YSLEER. The CDR3 runs 15 residues. V lost 1 base, J lost 4 bases, and 13 bases lay in between.

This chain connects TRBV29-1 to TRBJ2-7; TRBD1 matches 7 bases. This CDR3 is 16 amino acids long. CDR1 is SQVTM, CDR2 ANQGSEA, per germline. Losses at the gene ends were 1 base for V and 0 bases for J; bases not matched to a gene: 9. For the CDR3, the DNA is TGCAGCGTTGAAGTTCAACAGGGGTCCCTCTCCTACGAGCAGTACTTC. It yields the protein CSVEVQQGSLSYEQYF.

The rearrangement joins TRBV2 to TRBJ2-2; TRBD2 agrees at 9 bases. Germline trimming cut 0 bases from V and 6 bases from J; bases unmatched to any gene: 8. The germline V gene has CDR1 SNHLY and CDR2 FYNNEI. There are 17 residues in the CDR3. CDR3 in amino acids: CASSEALQGLAPGELFF. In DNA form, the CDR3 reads TGTGCCAGCAGTGAAGCGCTTCAGGGACTAGCTCCCGGGGAGCTGTTTTTT.

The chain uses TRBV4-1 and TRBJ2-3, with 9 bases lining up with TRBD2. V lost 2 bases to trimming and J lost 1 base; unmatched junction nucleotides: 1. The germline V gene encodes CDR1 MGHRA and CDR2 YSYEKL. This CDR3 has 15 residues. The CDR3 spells CASSQRTSGTDTQYF. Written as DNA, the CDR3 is TGCGCCAGCAGCCAACGGACTAGCGGCACAGATACGCAGTATTTT.

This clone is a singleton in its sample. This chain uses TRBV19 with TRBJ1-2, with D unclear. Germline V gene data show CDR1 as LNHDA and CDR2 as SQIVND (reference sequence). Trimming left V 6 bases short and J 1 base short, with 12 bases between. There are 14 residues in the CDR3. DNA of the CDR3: TGTGCCAGTAGCTTTGGGCCACTTAACTATGGCTACACCTTC. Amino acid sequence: CASSFGPLNYGYTF.

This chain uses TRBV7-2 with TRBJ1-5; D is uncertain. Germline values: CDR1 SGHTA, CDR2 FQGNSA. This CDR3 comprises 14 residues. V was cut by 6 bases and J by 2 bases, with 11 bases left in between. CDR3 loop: CASSSLRGNQPQHF. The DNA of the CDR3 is TGTGCCAGCAGTTCCTTGAGGGGCAATCAGCCCCAGCATTTT.

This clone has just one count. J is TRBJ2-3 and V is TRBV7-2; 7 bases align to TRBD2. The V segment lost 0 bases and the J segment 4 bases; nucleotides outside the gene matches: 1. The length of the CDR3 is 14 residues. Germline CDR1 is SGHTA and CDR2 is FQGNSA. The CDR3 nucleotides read TGTGCCAGCAGCTTAGCGGGGGGGGCAGATACGCAGTATTTT. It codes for CASSLAGGADTQYF.

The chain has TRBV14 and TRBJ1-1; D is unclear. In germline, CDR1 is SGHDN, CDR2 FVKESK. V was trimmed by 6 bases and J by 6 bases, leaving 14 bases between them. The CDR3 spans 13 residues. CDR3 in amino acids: CASSFHLRAEAFF. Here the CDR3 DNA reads TGTGCCAGCAGTTTTCATCTCCGGGCTGAAGCTTTCTTT.

In DNA, the CDR3 is TGTGCCAGCAGCCAGGAGACTCCTGGCGGCTATGGCTACACCTTC. This translates into CASSQETPGGYGYTF. The genes are TRBV14 and TRBJ1-2; no reliable D call. Looked up from germline, CDR1 is SGHDN and CDR2 is FVKESK. CDR3 length equals 15 residues. Trimming shortened V by 3 bases and J by 4 bases, and 15 bases separated the two germline ends.

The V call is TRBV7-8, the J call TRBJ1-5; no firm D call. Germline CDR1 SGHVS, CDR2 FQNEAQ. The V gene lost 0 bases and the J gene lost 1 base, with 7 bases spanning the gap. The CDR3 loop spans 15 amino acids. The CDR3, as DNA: TGTGCCAGCAGCTTAGCCCTTCAGAGCAATCAGCCCCAGCATTTT. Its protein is CASSLALQSNQPQHF. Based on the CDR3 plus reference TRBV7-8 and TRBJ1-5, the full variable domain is GAGVSQSPRYKVAKRGQDVALRCDPISGHVSLFWYQQALGQGPEFLTYFQNEAQLDKSGLPSDRFFAERPEGSVSTLKIQRTQQEDSAVYLCASSLALQSNQPQHFGDGTRLSIL.

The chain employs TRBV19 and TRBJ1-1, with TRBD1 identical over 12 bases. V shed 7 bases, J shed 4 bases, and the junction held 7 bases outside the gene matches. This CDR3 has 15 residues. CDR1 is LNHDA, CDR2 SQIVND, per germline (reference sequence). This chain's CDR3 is CASMPGQGAGTEAFF. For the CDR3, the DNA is TGTGCCAGTATGCCGGGACAGGGGGCCGGCACTGAAGCTTTCTTT.